Described below is a single T cell receptor beta chain sequence and its context. Its target is unknown. This sample was included in a study of OX40 agonist ivuxolimab in advanced cancers. Whole-study results and caveats: At 0.1 to 3.0 mg/kg and by week 6, clonal expansion occurred in CD4+ and CD8+ blood T cells.

With 5 bases removed from V and 4 bases from J, the gap between germline ends came to 20 bases. Germline V gives CDR1 LNHDA, CDR2 SQIVND (reference sequence). There are 16 residues in the CDR3. Clones were sequenced by immunoSEQ multiplex PCR, and TCRdb holds only the in-frame ones, with some missing. The sample lists more than 45,000 clones; 80% to 90% were seen once. Material: CD4+ or CD8+ T cells sorted from blood, obtained in a trial of the OX40 agonist ivuxolimab. This clonotype was obtained from an adult with an advanced solid tumor such as melanoma, head and neck, liver or kidney cancer. V is TRBV19 and J is TRBJ2-5, with D possibly TRBD2 on 6 matching bases. In DNA form, the CDR3 reads TGTGCCAGTAGTCACCGAAAGGGAGGCCGGGGAGAGACCCAGTACTTC. This gives the protein CASSHRKGGRGETQYF.